This entry concerns a single T cell receptor beta chain. Its cognate antigen has yet to be identified. No base quality values were provided; no much bigger clone lies one nucleotide off. Systemically healthy Caucasian individuals from Russia, 39 in total and aged roughly 6 to 100 years, were included as donors. Ten milliliters of peripheral blood were drawn from each donor into EDTA-treated Vacutainer tubes. Ficoll-Paque density-gradient centrifugation was used to isolate PBMCs, with at least 6.5 million obtained per sample. Trizol reagent was used to extract total RNA from PBMCs, with at least 6 micrograms per sample. For every donor, flow cytometry on a PBMC aliquot measured the percentage of naive CD45RAhigh/CD27high T cells. The sample comes from a study of blood T cells in healthy people across ages (dated by TCRdb to 2015 to 2017). About the study as a whole: In model experiments, roughly one uniquely barcoded TCR beta cDNA molecule per two T cells was captured by template switching. To avoid experimental bias, donors of different ages were spread randomly across the sequencing lanes. The donors were divided into four age groups: young (average around 15 years), middle-aged (about 39), aged (about 60) and long-lived (more than 75). Two additional independent replicas of 1 million unique cDNA reads from the same blood draw were analyzed for two donors (one aged 18 to 30 and one aged 80 or older). Age-related changes in TCR beta repertoire diversity were measured in the study by deep sequencing normalized with unique cDNA molecular identifiers.

The CDR3 starts with the cysteine, ends with the phenylalanine, and has 15 residues. Just CDR3 DNA is preserved here, 45 bases in frame from base 1. In the germline V gene, CDR1 corresponds to SGHDN and CDR2 to FVKESK. Deletion took 0 bases off V and 2 bases off J, with a span of 10 bases between the germline ends. The receptor library was made with 5' RACE. Sequencing was carried out with an Illumina HiSeq 2500. A second PCR of roughly 7 to 11 cycles was performed with a sample-barcoded 5' primer and a J-beta primer mix. A unique molecular identifier was introduced onto each TCR beta cDNA molecule by a template-switch 5' adaptor carrying 12 random nucleotides. Each sample yielded at least 2.5 million CDR3-containing paired-end reads. First-strand cDNA was synthesized from all RNA with the Mint cDNA synthesis kit, primed by a TRBC-specific oligonucleotide. Following uracil-DNA glycosylase treatment, a first 18-cycle PCR with universal primers M1SS and BC2_uni_R was performed on all cDNA. The source study handled its data this way. Each sample was normalized by randomly selecting 1 million high-quality reads, each carrying a distinct molecular identifier. Reads with shared molecular identifiers were discarded instead of being binned into consensus sequences. CDR3 identification, clonotype clustering and error correction used MiTCR with a Q25 quality threshold and the strictest error-elimination algorithm. A nonparametric unseen species model with Euler transformation was used to estimate lower-bound total TCR beta diversity. TCRdb took the public reads, trimmed them with fastp at Q25, ran MiXCR for clone calling and kept in-frame beta chains. Rows with a matching CDR3 protein are joined into one entry that keeps the most common DNA and genes. The V and J calls, along with clone size, are taken from TCRdb and not from the paper's own processing. Within this sample are fewer than 900,000 distinct CDR3 sequences, with roughly 43% of them counted one time only. Together, the top ten hold more than 20% of the sample.

Study-wide conclusions, independent of this receptor: Compared with the aged group, the long-lived group had more naive CD4+ T cells, fewer expanded clones and increased TCR diversity, a pattern suggesting age selection. Observed TCR beta diversity correlated strongly with the percentage of naive T cells measured by flow cytometry. Estimates of total diversity from one million sequenced T cells were regarded as lower bounds and underestimates. The CMV infection status of donors was not known, potentially confounding age-related changes in expanded clonotypes. Since profiling was done on bulk unsorted PBMCs, naive and antigen-experienced compartments could not be conclusively compared. As age increased, observed TCR beta diversity per million T cells dropped in a roughly linear way, and a significant reduction was already evident by age about 40.

The chain was built from TRBV14 and TRBJ1-1; the D gene lacks a confident call. This TCR derives from a woman in her fifties or sixties in good health. Sequencing was done on a sample of blood. The CDR3 region reads CASSQDYSVNTEAFF. The DNA is as follows: TGTGCCAGCAGCCAAGATTATTCGGTAAACACTGAAGCTTTCTTT.